Following are 27 T cell receptor beta chains from one sample sequenced in a study of blood T cell repertoires in COVID-19 (dated by TCRdb to 2018 to 2020). Library generation was performed with the immunoSEQ multiplex PCR assay. Entries here come from immuneACCESS through TCRdb and include only in-frame sequences with V and J called. Some clones fail to appear in such tables; in the studies checked, an unresolved V gene covers under half of the shortfall, and the cause of the remainder is unknown. The sample yields more than 300,000 clones; about 82% were counted once. Around 1.5% of the sample belongs to the ten largest clones. The sample consisted of peripheral blood. The origin of the receptors is a woman aged 45-65 years with acute or convalescent COVID-19.

The V and J genes are TRBV4-2 and TRBJ2-7; 7 nucleotides match TRBD1. Unmatched junction bases numbered 5, after V lost 0 bases and J lost 3 bases. Germline V gene lookup returns CDR1 LGHNA and CDR2 YNFKEQ. The CDR3 contains 15 residues. This CDR3 is CASSQDYGQDYEQYF. The CDR3 DNA reads as TGTGCCAGCAGCCAAGATTACGGACAGGACTACGAGCAGTACTTC.

The V call is TRBV6-1, the J call TRBJ1-5, with unresolved D. There are 17 residues in the CDR3. V gave up 2 bases and J gave up 0 bases, with 14 bases separating them. Germline V gene sequence: CDR1 MNHNS, CDR2 SASEGT. The CDR3 sequence: CASSEWTGGDSNQPQHF. CDR3 nucleotides: TGTGCCAGCAGTGAATGGACGGGCGGGGATAGCAATCAGCCCCAGCATTTT.

The V and J genes are TRBV28 and TRBJ1-1; 8 positions match TRBD1. Trimming took 1 base from V and 1 from J; bases not matched to a gene: 5. This CDR3 is built from 16 residues. CDR1 MDHEN and CDR2 SYDVKM come from the germline V gene. The CDR3 DNA sequence: TGTGCCAGCAGTTTATTTGGGCAGGGGGCGAACACTGAAGCTTTCTTT. It translates to CASSLFGQGANTEAFF.

The rearrangement links TRBV19 to TRBJ1-3; D might be TRBD1 (5 bases). The CDR3 sequence is 15 residues long. CDR1 LNHDA and CDR2 SQIVND come from the germline V gene (reference sequence). V gave up 3 bases and J gave up 9 bases, with 18 bases separating them. Here the CDR3 reads CASSMNTGLGGTIYF. The CDR3 coding sequence is TGTGCCAGTAGTATGAACACAGGCCTCGGGGGCACCATATATTTT.

The J gene is TRBJ2-7, the V gene TRBV6-6; 8 bases match TRBD2. Germline CDR1 and CDR2: MNHNY and SVGAGI (reference sequence). After removal of 6 bases from V and 3 bases from J, the junction contained 13 bases not matched to a gene. The CDR3 totals 16 residues. The CDR3 reads CASRGFSGTSHYEQYF. DNA for the CDR3: TGTGCCAGCAGAGGTTTCTCCGGGACTAGTCACTACGAGCAGTACTTC.

The chain combines TRBV5-4 with TRBJ2-7, with D perhaps TRBD2 (5 bases). Germline V gene sequence: CDR1 SGHNT, CDR2 YYREEE (reference sequence). The CDR3 spans 16 residues. V was trimmed by 1 base and J by 2 bases, leaving 16 bases between them. The CDR3 here is CASSLSSRTSPYEQYF. The CDR3 DNA reads TGTGCCAGCAGCTTGTCCTCCCGGACTTCCCCCTACGAGCAGTACTTC.

This clone was detected only a few times. V gene TRBV7-9 combines with J gene TRBJ2-1, with 13 bases aligning to TRBD2. V was clipped by 6 bases and J by 9 bases; unmatched bases: 11. CDR1 is SEHNR, CDR2 FQNEAQ, per germline (reference sequence). The CDR3 contains 16 residues. The CDR3 region is CASSRGGTSGTIEQFF. The CDR3, as DNA: TGTGCCAGCAGTAGGGGTGGGACTAGCGGGACAATTGAGCAGTTCTTC.

In its sample, this clone was seen once. V gene TRBV19 combines with J gene TRBJ2-3; 7 bases are a match to TRBD1. J lost 2 bases, V lost 7 bases, and 3 bases had no gene match. CDR3 size: 13 residues. Germline lookup yields CDR1 LNHDA and CDR2 SQIVND (reference sequence). CDR3 protein: CASTGQLTDTQYF. CDR3 bases: TGTGCCAGTACGGGACAGCTCACAGATACGCAGTATTTT. The variable domain in full, completed from reference TRBV19 and TRBJ2-3, reads DGGITQSPKYLFRKEGQNVTLSCEQNLNHDAMYWYRQDPGQGLRLIYYSQIVNDFQKGDIAEGYSVSREKKESFPLTVTSAQKNPTAFYLCASTGQLTDTQYFGPGTRLTVL.

This clone occurred once. V usage is TRBV2 and J usage is TRBJ2-5, with 12 bases matching TRBD2. The CDR3 is 19 amino acids. J was trimmed by 5 bases and V by 3 bases; bases with no gene match: 16. Germline V gene sequence: CDR1 SNHLY, CDR2 FYNNEI. CDR3: CASSDDLAGGPFRRETQYF. Written as DNA, the CDR3 is TGTGCCAGCAGTGACGATCTAGCGGGAGGGCCATTCAGGAGGGAGACCCAGTACTTC. The full variable domain, rest sourced from reference TRBV2 and TRBJ2-5, is EPEVTQTPSHQVTQMGQEVILRCVPISNHLYFYWYRQILGQKVEFLVSFYNNEISEKSEIFDDQFSVERPDGSNFTLKIRSTKLEDSAMYFCASSDDLAGGPFRRETQYFGPGTRLLVL.

The rearrangement joins TRBV9 to TRBJ2-3, with 7 bases aligning to TRBD2. Germline V lookup: CDR1 SGDLS, CDR2 YYNGEE. V was clipped by 3 bases and J by 6 bases; unmatched bases: 7. The CDR3 has 14 residues. The CDR3 reads CASSGLRETDTQYF. CDR3 coding DNA: TGTGCCAGCAGCGGATTGCGGGAGACGGATACGCAGTATTTT.

A word on this clone: At the DNA level, this CDR3 is encoded by other sequences in the same sample as well. The V and J genes are TRBV9 and TRBJ1-1, with D unresolved. The CDR3 loop spans 14 amino acids. Trimming pared 0 bases from V and 1 base from J, leaving 7 bases between. Germline V gives CDR1 SGDLS, CDR2 YYNGEE. The CDR3: CASSVGGANTEAFF. The CDR3 DNA reads TGTGCCAGCAGCGTAGGTGGAGCGAACACTGAAGCTTTCTTT.

The genes are TRBV7-2 and TRBJ2-5; 7 nucleotides match TRBD2. Germline loops: CDR1 SGHTA, CDR2 FQGNSA. Trimming removed 3 bases from V and 5 bases from J; junction bases left unmatched: 6. CDR3 size: 14 residues. The CDR3 coding sequence is TGTGCCAGCAGCTTGTCGCCGGGAGGTGAGACCCAGTACTTC. Its protein product is CASSLSPGGETQYF.

This clone occurred once. The CDR3 DNA sequence: TGTGCCAGCAGCGGAGCCTACGAGCAGTACTTC. This translates into CASSGAYEQYF. The gene calls are TRBV28 and TRBJ2-7, with unresolved D. V was clipped by 6 bases and J by 2 bases, with 5 bases between them. The germline V gene has CDR1 MDHEN and CDR2 SYDVKM. This CDR3 comprises 11 residues.

V usage is TRBV9 and J usage is TRBJ2-1, with 15 bases fitting TRBD2. The V gene's germline CDR1 is SGDLS and CDR2 YYNGEE. With V trimmed by 3 bases and J by 7 bases, 5 bases remained unmatched. The CDR3 runs to 16 residues. CDR3 loop: CASSGPGLAGGNEQFF. CDR3 sequence (DNA): TGTGCCAGCAGCGGACCGGGACTAGCGGGGGGTAATGAGCAGTTCTTC.

The chain links TRBV5-1 to TRBJ2-2; TRBD1 matches 9 bases. This CDR3 contains 16 residues. V gave up 3 bases and J gave up 5 bases; unmatched junction bases: 8. Germline V gives CDR1 SGHRS, CDR2 YFSETQ. The CDR3 bases are TGCGCCAGCAGCTCCTCGCGGGACAGGGAAACCGGGGAGCTGTTTTTT. Translating it yields CASSSSRDRETGELFF.

The chain links TRBV2 to TRBJ2-2; no reliable D call. The V gene's germline CDR1 is SNHLY and CDR2 FYNNEI. The CDR3 runs to 12 residues. Trimming stripped 6 bases from V and 3 bases from J, with 5 bases between. CDR3 sequence (DNA): TGTGCCAGCAGCCTATACACCGGGGAGCTGTTTTTT. This gives the protein CASSLYTGELFF.

V gene TRBV18 combines with J gene TRBJ2-1; the D gene is possibly TRBD1 (6 bases). The V gene lost 2 bases and the J gene lost 5 bases, with 7 bases spanning the gap. The CDR3 is 13 amino acids. Germline V gives CDR1 KGHSH, CDR2 LQKENI. As DNA, the CDR3 is TGTGCCAGCTCACCAGGACAGAACAATGAGCAGTTCTTC. Translation gives CASSPGQNNEQFF.

CDR3 residues: CASSSKGQGSETQYF. CDR3 bases: TGTGCCAGCAGCTCAAAGGGACAGGGGTCTGAGACCCAGTACTTC. The rearrangement uses TRBV7-2 and TRBJ2-5; 10 nucleotides match TRBD1. Germline V lookup: CDR1 SGHTA, CDR2 FQGNSA. The CDR3 spans 15 residues. With V trimmed by 4 bases and J by 5 bases, 7 bases remained unmatched.

The chain uses TRBV5-5 and TRBJ1-2; 10 bases fit TRBD1. V gave up 2 bases and J gave up 1 base; unmatched junction bases: 8. Looked up from germline, CDR1 is SGHKS and CDR2 is YYEKEE (reference sequence). This CDR3 has 17 amino acids. The CDR3 DNA reads TGTGCCAGCAGCTTCCGACAGGGGGCCACCGTTAACTATGGCTACACCTTC. Encoded protein: CASSFRQGATVNYGYTF.

CDR3 in amino acids: CASSFQGPISYEQYF. CDR3 sequence (DNA): TGTGCCAGCAGTTTTCAGGGTCCCATCTCCTACGAGCAGTACTTC. V and J are TRBV28 and TRBJ2-7, with D tentatively TRBD1 (5 bases). The CDR3 contains 15 residues. Trimming removed 3 bases at V and 0 bases at J, with 12 bases between. Germline CDR1 MDHEN, CDR2 SYDVKM.

The chain has TRBV20-1 and TRBJ2-4; D is perhaps TRBD2 (6 bases). Germline V gene sequence: CDR1 DFQATT, CDR2 SNEGSKA (reference sequence). This CDR3 has 14 residues. V gave up 3 bases and J gave up 5 bases, with 14 bases separating them. Here the CDR3 reads CSASISGDQNIQYF. CDR3 coding DNA: TGCAGTGCTAGTATTTCGGGGGATCAAAACATTCAGTACTTC.

The rearrangement links TRBV28 to TRBJ1-4, with TRBD1 matching 7 bases. Losses at the gene ends were 7 bases for V and 7 bases for J; bases not matched to a gene: 9. This CDR3 spans 14 amino acids. The germline V gene encodes CDR1 MDHEN and CDR2 SYDVKM. CDR3 bases: TGTGCCAGCACCCCTCCGGGACAGACTGAAAAACTGTTTTTT. It is translated as CASTPPGQTEKLFF.

The CDR3 region is CATSQLATNEKLFF. CDR3 nucleotide sequence: TGTGCCACCAGCCAACTCGCAACTAATGAAAAACTGTTTTTT. This chain joins TRBV24-1 and TRBJ1-4; D unresolved. V lost 7 bases to trimming and J lost 0 bases, with 8 bases between them. CDR1 KGHDR and CDR2 SFDVKD come from the germline V gene. The CDR3 covers 14 residues.

This chain links TRBV20-1 with TRBJ2-1; D is possibly TRBD2 (5 bases). Trimming pared 3 bases from V and 9 bases from J, leaving 9 bases between. This CDR3 comprises 11 residues. CDR1 is DFQATT, CDR2 SNEGSKA, per germline (reference sequence). CDR3: CSASVGSEQFF. The CDR3 region has the DNA TGCAGTGCTAGTGTGGGGAGTGAGCAGTTCTTC.

The CDR3 loop is CASSIQPSGIGGEQYF. The CDR3 coding sequence is TGTGCCAGTAGTATTCAGCCTAGCGGGATTGGGGGCGAGCAGTACTTC. J is TRBJ2-7 and V is TRBV19; TRBD2 matches 9 bases. This CDR3 has 16 amino acids. CDR1 LNHDA and CDR2 SQIVND come from the germline V gene (reference sequence). Trimming cost V 3 bases and J 6 bases; bases outside gene matches: 12.

The CDR3 nucleotides read TGTGCCAGCAGCGTACAGGGCGATCCCTCCTACGAGCAGTACTTC. As protein: CASSVQGDPSYEQYF. The chain carries TRBV9 and TRBJ2-7, with D perhaps TRBD1 (5 bases). V lost 1 base and J lost 0, with 11 bases in between. Germline CDR1 SGDLS, CDR2 YYNGEE. The CDR3 spans 15 residues.

The rearrangement joins TRBV6-2 or TRBV6-3 to TRBJ2-1; TRBD1 might be the D (6 bases). The CDR3 is 17 amino acids. Germline values: CDR1 MNHEY, CDR2 SVGEGT. V lost 5 bases and J 0 bases, leaving 17 bases between the germline ends. The CDR3 protein is CASSERESDSSYNEQFF. The CDR3 DNA reads as TGTGCCAGCAGTGAGAGAGAATCGGACAGCTCCTACAATGAGCAGTTCTTC.